This record covers a single T cell receptor beta chain. The sample originates from a study of blood T cell repertoires in COVID-19. Repertoires were generated with immunoSEQ multiplex PCR, while TCRdb's copy carries only in-frame clones and drops some. The sample lists around 29,000 clones; approximately 91% were seen once. J was trimmed by 12 bases and V by 5 bases; bases with no gene match: 13. This CDR3 comprises 13 residues. CDR1 SGHTA and CDR2 FQGNSA come from the germline V gene. Input material: peripheral blood. The receptor's source is an older man with active COVID-19. The chain combines TRBV7-2 with TRBJ2-7, with 7 bases aligning to TRBD1. The chain's CDR3 is CASSPRTGQSTYF. CDR3 DNA sequence: TGTGCCAGCAGCCCAAGGACAGGTCAAAGCACGTACTTC.